This T cell receptor (beta chain) appears in the sequencing data of a study of post-analysis software for immune sequencing data. Overall study results and limits: With TRBV5-6, TRBV5-1 and TRBV20-1 included, about five TRBV segments were more frequent in patients than in controls.

V shed 6 bases and J shed 2 bases, with 14 bases lying between them. The CDR3 has 14 residues. Germline V lookup: CDR1 MNHNY, CDR2 SVGAGI (reference sequence). TCR beta cDNA libraries included unique molecular identifiers. TCRdb processed the PCR reads anew with MiXCR; each CDR3 protein has one entry. The sample gives hundreds of thousands of distinct CDR3 sequences, 39% of which show up once; less than 8% is in the top ten. On this clonotype: What it recognizes is unknown.

The material sequenced was blood. The source is a girl aged 2 to 9 with multiple sclerosis. The V call is TRBV6-6, the J call TRBJ2-7; the D gene could be TRBD1 or TRBD2 (5 bases each). The CDR3 DNA reads TGTGCCAGCAGATCCAGGGACCCTACCTACGAGCAGTACTTC. Translating it yields CASRSRDPTYEQYF.